This is a list of T cell receptor beta chains from one sample in a study of Ad26.COV2.S vaccination and SARS-CoV-2 variants. Profiled with immunoSEQ multiplex PCR; TCRdb holds only in-frame clones, not every one. Found here are about 330,000 clones, about 90% of them singletons; the top ten hold around 5.5%. The material sequenced was peripheral blood, taken in a trial of Ad26.COV2.S vaccine versus placebo. All receptors come from a person aged 18-60 years who received the Ad26.COV2.S COVID-19 vaccine or a placebo. The CDR3 runs from the conserved cysteine through the conserved F or W. D genes are given only for firm matches. Size values are once, few and many counts, or a class for expanded clones, and some rows have none.

clone_size	v_call	d_call	j_call	cdr3_nt	cdr3_aa
NA	TRBV6-2/TRBV6-3	NA	TRBJ1-5	TGTGCCAGCAGTTCTGGGGCCGATAGCGTGTCAAATCAGCCCCAGCATTTT	CASSSGADSVSNQPQHF
NA	TRBV19	NA	TRBJ2-3	TGTGCCAGTAGTATATGGGGAGGCGGCACAGATACGCAGTATTTT	CASSIWGGGTDTQYF
NA	TRBV10-2	TRBD2	TRBJ2-1	TGCGCCAGCAGCTCGACTAGCGGGGGGAATGAGCAGTTCTTC	CASSSTSGGNEQFF
NA	TRBV9	TRBD1	TRBJ1-1	TGTGCCAGCAGCGTAGGCCAGGGGGCCATGAACACTGAAGCTTTCTTT	CASSVGQGAMNTEAFF
once	TRBV4-3	NA	TRBJ1-3	TGCGCCAGCAGCCAAGATAGTTTGAGACTAATTGGGGGGGGCAGAAACACCATATATTTT	CASSQDSLRLIGGGRNTIYF
NA	TRBV7-2	TRBD2	TRBJ2-7	TGTGCCAGCAGCTTAGTGGCTAGCGGGGCCAACTCCTACGAGCAGTACTTC	CASSLVASGANSYEQYF
NA	TRBV7-9	NA	TRBJ1-1	TGTGCCAGCAGGTCCCTCGTGGAGGGAAACACTGAAGCTTTCTTT	CASRSLVEGNTEAFF
NA	TRBV19	NA	TRBJ2-3	TGTGCCAGTAGCGTCCGGAGGTCAGATACGCAGTATTTT	CASSVRRSDTQYF
NA	TRBV29-1	NA	TRBJ1-1	TGCAGCGTGGGACACATGGACACTGAAGCTTTCTTT	CSVGHMDTEAFF
few	TRBV11-2	NA	TRBJ2-2	TGTGCCAGCAGCCTCGCCGGGACCGGGGAGCTGTTTTTT	CASSLAGTGELFF
NA	TRBV27	TRBD2	TRBJ2-1	TGTGCCAGCAGCCGAGGACTAGCGGGAGATGATGAGCAGTTCTTC	CASSRGLAGDDEQFF
NA	TRBV9	TRBD1	TRBJ1-2	TGTGCCAGCAGCGCTGACGGGAGAAAACCGGGACAGGGCGGAGGCTATGGCTACACCTTC	CASSADGRKPGQGGGYGYTF
NA	TRBV19	NA	TRBJ1-4	TGTGCCAGTAGTATGGACTACGGTTCGAATGAAAAACTGTTTTTT	CASSMDYGSNEKLFF
NA	TRBV4-3	NA	TRBJ2-1	TGCGCCAGCAGCCAAGATAACGCCGCTTATGAGCAGTTCTTC	CASSQDNAAYEQFF
NA	TRBV5-4	NA	TRBJ2-7	TGTGCCAGCAGCCCTTGGGAGACGATCGATCCCTACGAGCAGTACTTC	CASSPWETIDPYEQYF
NA	TRBV4-3	TRBD1	TRBJ1-1	TGCGCCAGCAGCCAAGATGGGACAGGGGTAGCTGAAGCTTTCTTT	CASSQDGTGVAEAFF
few	TRBV6-5	NA	TRBJ2-7	TGTGCCAGCAGTTACGGGTCGGGGTACCCCTACGAGCAGTACTTC	CASSYGSGYPYEQYF